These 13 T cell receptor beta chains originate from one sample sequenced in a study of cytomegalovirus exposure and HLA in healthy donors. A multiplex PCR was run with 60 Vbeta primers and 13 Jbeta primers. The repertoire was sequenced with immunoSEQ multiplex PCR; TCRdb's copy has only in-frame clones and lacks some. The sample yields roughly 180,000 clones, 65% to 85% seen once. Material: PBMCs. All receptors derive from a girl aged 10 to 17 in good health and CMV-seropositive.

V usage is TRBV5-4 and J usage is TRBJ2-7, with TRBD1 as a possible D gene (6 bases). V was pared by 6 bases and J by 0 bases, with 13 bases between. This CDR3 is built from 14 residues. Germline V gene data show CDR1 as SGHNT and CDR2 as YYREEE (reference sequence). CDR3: CASTQTGGSYEQYF. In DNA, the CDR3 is TGTGCCAGCACCCAGACAGGAGGCTCCTACGAGCAGTACTTC.

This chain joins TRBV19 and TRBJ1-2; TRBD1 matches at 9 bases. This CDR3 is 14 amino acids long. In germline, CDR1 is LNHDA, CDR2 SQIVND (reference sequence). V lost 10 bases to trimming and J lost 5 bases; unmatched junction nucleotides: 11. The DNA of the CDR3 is TGTGCCACCGACAGGGGGATTGCGGGTTATGGCTACACCTTC. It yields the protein CATDRGIAGYGYTF.

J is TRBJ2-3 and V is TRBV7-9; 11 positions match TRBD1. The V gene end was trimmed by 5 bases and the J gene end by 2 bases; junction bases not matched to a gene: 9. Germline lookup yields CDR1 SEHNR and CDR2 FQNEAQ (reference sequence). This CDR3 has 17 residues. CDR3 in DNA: TGTGCCAGCAGCGCGGGCCGGACAGGGGGCCACACAGATACGCAGTATTTT. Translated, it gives CASSAGRTGGHTDTQYF. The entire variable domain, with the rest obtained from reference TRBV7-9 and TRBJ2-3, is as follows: DTGVSQNPRHKITKRGQNVTFRCDPISEHNRLYWYRQTLGQGPEFLTYFQNEAQLEKSRLLSDRFSAERPKGSFSTLEIQRTEQGDSAMYLCASSAGRTGGHTDTQYFGPGTRLTVL.

CDR3 in amino acids: CASSQESAGGQRNEQFF. CDR3 in DNA: TGCGCCAGCAGCCAAGAGAGCGCGGGAGGGCAGCGGAATGAGCAGTTCTTC. V usage is TRBV4-3 and J usage is TRBJ2-1; 9 nucleotides align to TRBD2. The V segment lost 0 bases and the J segment 7 bases; nucleotides outside the gene matches: 10. Germline V gives CDR1 LGHNA, CDR2 YSLEER. The CDR3 totals 17 residues.

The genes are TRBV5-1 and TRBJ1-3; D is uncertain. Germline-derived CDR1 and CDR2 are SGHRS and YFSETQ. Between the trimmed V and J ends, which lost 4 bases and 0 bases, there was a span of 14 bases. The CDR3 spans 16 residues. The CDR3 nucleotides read TGCGCCAGCAGCCCGGCGGGCACCAGCTCTGGAAACACCATATATTTT. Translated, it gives CASSPAGTSSGNTIYF.

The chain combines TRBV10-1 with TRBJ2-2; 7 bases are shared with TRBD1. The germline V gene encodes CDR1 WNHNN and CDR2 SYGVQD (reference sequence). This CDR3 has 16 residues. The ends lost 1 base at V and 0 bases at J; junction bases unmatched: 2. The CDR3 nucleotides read TGCGCCAGCAGTGAGTTTGGGACAGCGAACACCGGGGAGCTGTTTTTT. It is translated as CASSEFGTANTGELFF.

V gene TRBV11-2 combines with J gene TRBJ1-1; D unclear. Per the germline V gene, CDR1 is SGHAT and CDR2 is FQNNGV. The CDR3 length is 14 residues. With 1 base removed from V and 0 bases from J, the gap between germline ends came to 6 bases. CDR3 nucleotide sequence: TGTGCCAGCAGCTTAGGTCAGATGAACACTGAAGCTTTCTTT. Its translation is CASSLGQMNTEAFF. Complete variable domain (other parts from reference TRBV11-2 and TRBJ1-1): EAGVAQSPRYKIIEKRQSVAFWCNPISGHATLYWYQQILGQGPKLLIQFQNNGVVDDSQLPKDRFSAERLKGVDSTLKIQPAKLEDSAVYLCASSLGQMNTEAFFGQGTRLTVV.

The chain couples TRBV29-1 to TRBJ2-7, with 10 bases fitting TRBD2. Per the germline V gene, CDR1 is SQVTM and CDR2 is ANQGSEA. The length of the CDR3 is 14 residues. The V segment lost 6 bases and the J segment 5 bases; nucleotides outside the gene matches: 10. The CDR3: CSVGAGTSVNEQYF. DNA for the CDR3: TGCAGCGTCGGAGCCGGGACTAGCGTCAACGAGCAGTACTTC.

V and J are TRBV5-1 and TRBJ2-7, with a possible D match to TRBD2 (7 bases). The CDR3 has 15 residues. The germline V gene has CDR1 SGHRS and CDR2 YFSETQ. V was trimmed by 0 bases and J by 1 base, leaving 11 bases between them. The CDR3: CASSLGGGQSYEQYF. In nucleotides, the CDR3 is TGCGCCAGCAGCTTGGGCGGGGGCCAATCCTACGAGCAGTACTTC.

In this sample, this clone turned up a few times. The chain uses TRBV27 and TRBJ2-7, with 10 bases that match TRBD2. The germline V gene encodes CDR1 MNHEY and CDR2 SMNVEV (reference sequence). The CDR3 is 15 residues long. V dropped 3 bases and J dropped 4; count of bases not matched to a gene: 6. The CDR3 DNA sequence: TGTGCCAGCAGTTTCCTAGCGGGAGAGATGTACGAGCAGTACTTC. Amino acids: CASSFLAGEMYEQYF.

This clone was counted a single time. CDR3 loop: CASSSQGATYEQYF. The CDR3 DNA sequence: TGTGCCAGCAGTTCCCAGGGGGCAACCTACGAGCAGTACTTC. This sequence joins TRBV27 and TRBJ2-7; 8 bases map to TRBD1. This CDR3 region has 14 residues. Trimming cost V 4 bases and J 2 bases; bases outside gene matches: 4. From germline, CDR1 is MNHEY and CDR2 SMNVEV (reference sequence).

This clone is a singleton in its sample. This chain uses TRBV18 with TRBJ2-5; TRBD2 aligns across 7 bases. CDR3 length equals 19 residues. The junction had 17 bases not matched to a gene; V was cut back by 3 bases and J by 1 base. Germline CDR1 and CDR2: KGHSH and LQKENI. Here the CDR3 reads CASSPPWRELLLLQETQYF. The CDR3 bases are TGTGCCAGCTCACCCCCTTGGCGGGAGTTATTACTCCTCCAAGAGACCCAGTACTTC.

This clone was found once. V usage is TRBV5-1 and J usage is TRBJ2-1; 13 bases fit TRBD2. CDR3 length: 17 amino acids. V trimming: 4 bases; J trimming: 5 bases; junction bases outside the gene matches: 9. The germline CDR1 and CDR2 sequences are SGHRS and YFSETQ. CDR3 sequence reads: CASSRGLAGVRDNEQFF. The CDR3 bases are TGCGCCAGCAGCCGAGGACTAGCGGGAGTTAGGGACAATGAGCAGTTCTTC.